The rows below give T cell receptor beta chains drawn from one sample of a study of Ad26.COV2.S vaccination and SARS-CoV-2 variants. TCRdb's copy holds only in-frame clones and misses some; the assay was immunoSEQ multiplex PCR. The sample includes about 350,000 clones, more than 75% of them seen just once. This sample comprised peripheral blood, obtained in a trial of Ad26.COV2.S vaccine versus placebo. The receptors stem from a person between 18 and 59 years old who received the Ad26.COV2.S COVID-19 vaccine or a placebo. CDR3s leave out the opening cysteine and the closing phenylalanine or tryptophan. The size field is filled for only some rows; it gives once, few, many or a size class.

ASSFRLTGGRSPQH | TRBV5-8 | NA | 14
ASPPWENRQPQH | TRBV25-1 | NA | 12
ASSFQGANQETQY | TRBV27 | NA | 13
ASSQAERELAYEQY | TRBV3-1/TRBV3-2 | NA | 14
ASSYSSAYQPQH | TRBV6-2/TRBV6-3 | NA | 12
ASSNLIGHSNIAIIPYLPQH | TRBV21-1 | few | 20
ASSKGLAGTDTQY | TRBV5-1 | once | 13
ASSERSAETQY | TRBV2 | once | 11
ATSDPGSGNTIY | TRBV24-1 | NA | 12
ASSATRVGEQF | TRBV14 | NA | 11
ASSPRRDTEAF | TRBV14 | NA | 11
ASSYSKARMNTEAF | TRBV6-5 | NA | 14
ASSYSDRDGYT | TRBV5-1 | NA | 11
ASSLASSGTGLYEQY | TRBV7-6 | NA | 15
ASSLEPGQEVIGTQY | TRBV5-1 | NA | 15
ASSLVGQVAKNIQY | TRBV7-2 | NA | 14
ASSLFLLADTQY | TRBV5-5 | once | 12
ASRSAGENEQF | TRBV11-2 | NA | 11
ASNPGQGFLSNQPQH | TRBV19 | few | 15
ASSPTPTGRTEAF | TRBV28 | few | 13
ASSVDLPGVLF | TRBV9 | few | 11
ASSLPEGTTNEKLF | TRBV5-1 | NA | 14
ASSYGGNNSPLH | TRBV6-5 | NA | 12
ASSLRGAGETQY | TRBV5-1 | NA | 12
ASSTAAGNTIY | TRBV14 | NA | 11
ASSPQDIANYGYT | TRBV18 | NA | 13
AWNEGRDTITGELF | TRBV30 | NA | 14
ASSFGSSGSTDTQY | TRBV5-1 | NA | 14